This T cell receptor (beta chain) was obtained from a study of T cells of healthy individuals. In its sample, this clonotype was seen a few times. V dropped 7 bases and J dropped 6 bases, with 23 bases sitting between them. The CDR3 has 16 amino acids. CDR1 and CDR2 (germline): SGHVS, FNYEAQ. TCRdb reanalysed the 5' RACE reads using MiXCR and keeps one entry per CDR3 protein. Of over 95,000 distinct CDR3 sequences in the sample, around 17% were seen once. This TCR was sampled from a human donor in good health. The chain employs TRBV7-6 and TRBJ2-3, with a tentative D call TRBD2 (7 bases). In DNA form, the CDR3 reads TGTGCCAGCACCCGTTTTTTTGGGAGGGGGTCTGATACGCAGTATTTT. It codes for CASTRFFGRGSDTQYF. Full variable domain (outside the CDR3, taken from reference TRBV7-6 and TRBJ2-3): GAGVSQSPRYKVTKRGQDVALRCDPISGHVSLYWYRQALGQGPEFLTYFNYEAQQDKSGLPNDRFSAERPEGSISTLTIQRTEQRDSAMYRCASTRFFGRGSDTQYFGPGTRLTVL.